Following are 10 T cell receptor beta chains from one sample sequenced in a study of identical twins. TCRdb re-called the 5' RACE reads through MiXCR, storing one row per CDR3 protein. The sample carries 1.5 million to 2 million distinct CDR3 sequences, roughly 35% recorded once. The source material was cord blood. These receptors were collected from a newborn girl in good health.

The CDR3 DNA reads as TGTGCCAGCAGCCCCAACAGGGAAGCTTTCTTT. This gives the protein CASSPNREAFF. The gene calls are TRBV7-2 and TRBJ1-1, with a tentative D call TRBD1 (5 bases). Trimming stripped 5 bases from V and 8 bases from J, with 9 bases between. Germline loops: CDR1 SGHTA, CDR2 FQGNSA. This CDR3 is built from 11 residues. Based on the CDR3 plus reference TRBV7-2 and TRBJ1-1, the full variable domain is GAGVSQSPSNKVTEKGKDVELRCDPISGHTALYWYRQSLGQGLEFLIYFQGNSAPDKSGLPSDRFSAERTGGSVSTLTIQRTQQEDSAVYLCASSPNREAFFGQGTRLTVV.

The chain couples TRBV10-3 to TRBJ2-7; TRBD1 is a possible D gene (6 bases). The V gene's germline CDR1 is ENHRY and CDR2 SYGVKD. The CDR3 is 15 residues long. Trimming shortened V by 0 bases and J by 6 bases, and 15 bases separated the two germline ends. The CDR3 DNA is TGTGCCATCAGTGAGTCGGACAGACTCATCGCCGAGCAGTACTTC. Its translation is CAISESDRLIAEQYF.

This chain uses TRBV20-1 with TRBJ2-4; 9 positions match TRBD2. The DNA matches TRBJ2-5 better at its end, which makes the J call doubtful. Germline CDR1 and CDR2: DFQATT and SNEGSKA (reference sequence). This CDR3 is 14 amino acids long. CDR3 DNA sequence: TGCAGTGCTAGGGTAGCGGGAGTACGGGAGACCCAGTACTTC. It encodes CSARVAGVRETQYF.

This clonotype was found once. This chain links TRBV30 with TRBJ2-3; the D gene is possibly TRBD1 (6 bases). Germline CDR1 is GTSNPN and CDR2 is SVGIG (reference sequence). The CDR3 loop spans 14 amino acids. With 0 bases removed from V and 5 bases from J, the gap between germline ends came to 12 bases. Here the CDR3 reads CAWSVLGAGDTQYF. The DNA of the CDR3 is TGTGCCTGGAGTGTATTGGGGGCCGGAGATACGCAGTATTTT.

This rearrangement joins TRBV6-6 to TRBJ2-1; 12 bases agree with TRBD2. The CDR3 covers 14 residues. The germline gives CDR1 MNHNY, CDR2 SVGAGI (reference sequence). Trimming removed 2 bases from V and 15 bases from J; junction bases left unmatched: 8. Written as DNA, the CDR3 is TGTGCCAGCAGTTACCATGGACTAGCGGGGCCCTTGTTCTTC. This codes for CASSYHGLAGPLFF.

In this sample, this clonotype turned up a few times. This chain uses TRBV27 with TRBJ1-5; D remains unclear. CDR1 is MNHEY, CDR2 SMNVEV, per germline (reference sequence). The length of the CDR3 is 17 residues. The V and J ends lost 4 bases and 2 bases respectively, with 18 bases between them. The CDR3 nucleotides read TGTGCCAGCAGTTCCCATACGGCCCAGAGGGGCAATCAGCCCCAGCATTTT. This encodes CASSSHTAQRGNQPQHF.

V and J are TRBV6-6 and TRBJ2-5; no definite D call. Germline CDR1 is MNHNY and CDR2 is SVGAGI (reference sequence). V lost 7 bases to trimming and J lost 0 bases, with 12 bases between them. There are 14 residues in the CDR3. CDR3 loop: CASTGRRYQETQYF. As DNA, the CDR3 is TGTGCCAGCACAGGCAGGCGGTACCAAGAGACCCAGTACTTC.

This clonotype was counted between two and nine times. This chain uses TRBV5-1 with TRBJ2-1; no definite D call. This CDR3 is built from 13 residues. Germline-derived CDR1 and CDR2 are SGHRS and YFSETQ. The ends were cut back, 0 bases at V and 9 bases at J, with 10 bases in the middle. CDR3 sequence: CASSLGADPEQFF. The CDR3 DNA reads as TGCGCCAGCAGCTTGGGTGCCGACCCTGAGCAGTTCTTC.

This clonotype has just a few counts. The chain links TRBV20-1 to TRBJ2-7, with D possibly matching TRBD2 (6 bases). The germline V gene encodes CDR1 DFQATT and CDR2 SNEGSKA (reference sequence). The CDR3 length is 14 residues. Trimming shortened V by 0 bases and J by 3 bases, and 12 bases separated the two germline ends. DNA of the CDR3: TGCAGTGCTAGAGATCTGGGACTTCTCTACGAGCAGTACTTC. This encodes CSARDLGLLYEQYF.

This clonotype came up once. A much more abundant neighbour one base away suggests this may be a read error. The V gene is TRBV7-9, the J gene TRBJ2-3; D is unclear. Deletions cut 3 bases from V and 5 bases from J, with 6 bases between. Germline CDR1 reads SEHNR; CDR2 reads FQNEAQ (reference sequence). This CDR3 spans 12 amino acids. The CDR3 sequence: CASSFEEDTQYF. In DNA, the CDR3 is TGTGCCAGCAGCTTTGAGGAAGATACGCAGTATTTT.